These 24 T cell receptor beta chains originate from one sample sequenced in a study of cytomegalovirus exposure and HLA in healthy donors. Data came from immunoSEQ multiplex PCR; TCRdb stores just in-frame clones and leaves some out. The repertoire holds under 200,000 clones, with just under 90% as singletons. The specimen was PBMCs. All receptors come from a woman younger than 35 in good health and CMV-seropositive.

V is TRBV2 and J is TRBJ2-1, with 7 bases that match TRBD1. This CDR3 region has 14 residues. Germline lookup yields CDR1 SNHLY and CDR2 FYNNEI. V shed 5 bases, J shed 6 bases, and the junction held 7 bases outside the gene matches. CDR3 sequence: CASSLDRVFNEQFF. The CDR3 region has the DNA TGTGCCAGCAGTCTAGACAGGGTCTTCAATGAGCAGTTCTTC.

V is TRBV10-2 and J is TRBJ2-7; the D is unclear. The V gene lost 7 bases and the J gene lost 7 bases, with 14 bases spanning the gap. Looked up from germline, CDR1 is WSHSY and CDR2 is SAAADI. The length of the CDR3 is 12 residues. The CDR3 DNA follows: TGCGCCAGCACCGAGCTCGCTAGTGAGCAGTACTTC. Translating it yields CASTELASEQYF.

V and J are TRBV6-6 and TRBJ2-7; weak D call: TRBD2 (5 bases). V lost 8 bases and J 2 bases, leaving 13 bases between the germline ends. The germline CDR1 and CDR2 sequences are MNHNY and SVGAGI (reference sequence). This CDR3 spans 13 amino acids. The CDR3 coding sequence is TGTGCCAGCCTCCGCGGGTCGACCTACGAGCAGTACTTC. Translating gives CASLRGSTYEQYF.

V gene TRBV6-5 combines with J gene TRBJ1-2; D is uncertain. The CDR3 length is 15 residues. Trimming took off 0 bases at V and 8 bases at J, with 16 bases between the two ends. Germline V lookup: CDR1 MNHEY, CDR2 SVGAGI. CDR3 amino acids: CASSYSGRLTVGYTF. Written as DNA, the CDR3 is TGTGCCAGCAGTTACTCTGGGCGCCTCACGGTCGGCTACACCTTC.

This chain connects TRBV6-1 to TRBJ2-3; 12 bases map to TRBD2. The V and J ends lost 8 bases and 6 bases, in that order; junction bases with no gene match: 6. Germline lookup yields CDR1 MNHNS and CDR2 SASEGT. The CDR3 runs to 14 residues. CDR3 nucleotides: TGTGCCAGCGTGACTAGCGGGAGCTCGGATACGCAGTATTTT. It codes for CASVTSGSSDTQYF.

The chain has TRBV9 and TRBJ2-1; 8 nucleotides match TRBD2. J lost 6 bases, V lost 4 bases, and 15 bases had no gene match. Germline-derived CDR1 and CDR2 are SGDLS and YYNGEE. The CDR3 extends over 17 amino acids. CDR3 in amino acids: CASSLLGSLAGLNEQFF. Written as DNA, the CDR3 is TGTGCCAGCAGCCTCCTAGGGAGTCTAGCGGGCCTCAATGAGCAGTTCTTC.

The chain is built from TRBV7-6 and TRBJ2-7; tentative D call: TRBD1 (6 bases). The CDR3 sequence is 13 residues long. Per germline, CDR1 SGHVS and CDR2 FNYEAQ. Trimming stripped 4 bases from V and 5 bases from J, with 12 bases between. The CDR3 sequence is CASSSMGANEQYF. Here the CDR3 DNA reads TGTGCCAGCAGCTCCATGGGGGCCAACGAGCAGTACTTC.

The V call is TRBV6-5, the J call TRBJ2-7; perhaps TRBD2 as D (6 bases). Germline V gives CDR1 MNHEY, CDR2 SVGAGI. Trimming left V 10 bases short and J 6 bases short, with 13 bases between. This CDR3 contains 11 residues. The CDR3 DNA reads as TGTGCCACCTCGGAGGGTAGCGAGCAGTACTTC. This gives the protein CATSEGSEQYF.

The J gene is TRBJ2-7, the V gene TRBV6-6; D remains ambiguous. V shed 0 bases and J shed 1 base, with 7 bases lying between them. CDR3 length: 14 residues. The germline gives CDR1 MNHNY, CDR2 SVGAGI (reference sequence). The DNA of the CDR3 is TGTGCCAGCAGTTACTCCCCAGATTCCTACGAGCAGTACTTC. Its translation is CASSYSPDSYEQYF.

V usage is TRBV5-6 and J usage is TRBJ2-1; 10 nucleotides agree with TRBD2. J gave up 10 bases and V 1 base, and 2 bases lay outside the gene matches. Germline lookup yields CDR1 SGHDT and CDR2 YYEEEE. The length of the CDR3 is 13 residues. CDR3 in DNA: TGTGCCAGCAGCTTGCCTAGCGGGGGAGAGCAGTTCTTC. As protein: CASSLPSGGEQFF.

The rearrangement joins TRBV7-9 to TRBJ2-7; possible D gene TRBD2, 6 bases. The germline V gene encodes CDR1 SEHNR and CDR2 FQNEAQ (reference sequence). The V end was cut by 1 base, the J end by 10 bases, with 11 bases between. The CDR3 is 12 residues long. The CDR3 nucleotides read TGTGCCAGCAGCTTAGGGGGGGTGGCTCAGTACTTC. It specifies CASSLGGVAQYF. Full variable domain (outside the CDR3, taken from reference TRBV7-9 and TRBJ2-7): DTGVSQNPRHKITKRGQNVTFRCDPISEHNRLYWYRQTLGQGPEFLTYFQNEAQLEKSRLLSDRFSAERPKGSFSTLEIQRTEQGDSAMYLCASSLGGVAQYFGPGTRLTVT.

This clone was counted at least ten times. J is TRBJ1-5 and V is TRBV2; D gene uncertain. Germline V gene sequence: CDR1 SNHLY, CDR2 FYNNEI. The V and J ends lost 1 base and 3 bases respectively, with 13 bases between them. CDR3 length equals 16 residues. CDR3 in amino acids: CASSEGATTLNQPQHF. The CDR3 DNA is TGTGCCAGCAGTGAAGGGGCAACGACCCTCAATCAGCCCCAGCATTTT.

The chain is built from TRBV9 and TRBJ2-1; TRBD2 might be the D (5 bases). The CDR3 spans 15 residues. CDR1 is SGDLS, CDR2 YYNGEE, per germline. V was shortened by 3 bases and J by 5 bases, with 15 bases between the two germline ends. The DNA for the CDR3 is TGTGCCAGCAGCGACTCTAGCTCCGGTAACAATGAGCAGTTCTTC. Translation: CASSDSSSGNNEQFF. Full variable domain (missing parts from reference TRBV9 and TRBJ2-1): DSGVTQTPKHLITATGQRVTLRCSPRSGDLSVYWYQQSLDQGLQFLIQYYNGEERAKGNILERFSAQQFPDLHSELNLSSLELGDSALYFCASSDSSSGNNEQFFGPGTRLTVL.

This CDR3 is CASSLGAGVREQFF. The CDR3 DNA reads TGTGCCAGCAGCTTAGGAGCGGGAGTTCGGGAGCAGTTCTTC. The rearrangement uses TRBV11-3 and TRBJ2-1; 8 bases agree with TRBD2. The CDR3 is 14 amino acids. The junction had 6 bases not matched to a gene; V was cut back by 1 base and J by 10 bases. Looked up from germline, CDR1 is SGHNT and CDR2 is YENEEA.

V usage is TRBV5-4 and J usage is TRBJ2-5, with unresolved D. CDR1 and CDR2 from the germline V gene are SGHNT and YYREEE (reference sequence). V lost 1 base, J lost 5 bases, and 9 bases lay in between. The CDR3 is made up of 13 amino acids. CDR3 nucleotides: TGTGCCAGCAGCTTGCCGGGTCGTGAGACCCAGTACTTC. It encodes CASSLPGRETQYF.

The V gene is TRBV7-2, the J gene TRBJ1-1, with TRBD1 identical over 9 bases. There are 15 residues in the CDR3. V trimming: 2 bases; J trimming: 1 base; junction bases outside the gene matches: 2. Germline CDR1 reads SGHTA; CDR2 reads FQGNSA. For the CDR3, the DNA is TGTGCCAGCAGCTTAAGGGGACAGGGGAACACTGAAGCTTTCTTT. This translates into CASSLRGQGNTEAFF. The variable domain in full, completed from reference TRBV7-2 and TRBJ1-1, reads GAGVSQSPSNKVTEKGKDVELRCDPISGHTALYWYRQSLGQGLEFLIYFQGNSAPDKSGLPSDRFSAERTGGSVSTLTIQRTQQEDSAVYLCASSLRGQGNTEAFFGQGTRLTVV.

The chain is built from TRBV15 and TRBJ2-3; TRBD2 agrees at 9 bases. This CDR3 comprises 16 residues. Per germline, CDR1 LNHNV and CDR2 YYDKDF (reference sequence). V was pared by 3 bases and J by 4 bases, with 8 bases of the junction left unmatched. The CDR3 loop is CATSSASAGGPDTQYF. The CDR3 DNA follows: TGTGCCACCAGCAGTGCGAGCGCGGGAGGGCCAGATACGCAGTATTTT. The entire variable domain, with the rest obtained from reference TRBV15 and TRBJ2-3, is as follows: DAMVIQNPRYQVTQFGKPVTLSCSQTLNHNVMYWYQQKSSQAPKLLFHYYDKDFNNEADTPDNFQSRRPNTSFCFLDIRSPGLGDTAMYLCATSSASAGGPDTQYFGPGTRLTVL.

As DNA, the CDR3 is TGTGCCAGCAGTAGGGACAGACCGGATCAGCCCCAGCATTTT. This sequence encodes CASSRDRPDQPQHF. The gene calls are TRBV6-5 and TRBJ1-5, with 7 bases matching TRBD1. The trim removed 5 bases at V and 5 bases at J, leaving 6 bases unmatched. Germline V gene lookup returns CDR1 MNHEY and CDR2 SVGAGI. The CDR3 consists of 14 residues.

V usage is TRBV7-8 and J usage is TRBJ2-1, with D possibly being TRBD2 (5 bases). From germline, CDR1 is SGHVS and CDR2 FQNEAQ. V was shortened by 6 bases and J by 3 bases, with 12 bases between the two germline ends. The CDR3 covers 14 residues. CDR3 bases: TGTGCCAGCAGAGCCAGCGGAGTCTACAATGAGCAGTTCTTC. Its translation is CASRASGVYNEQFF.

A single count supports this clone. The chain uses TRBV6-6 and TRBJ1-4; D ambiguous. Trimming took 4 bases from V and 3 from J, leaving 9 bases between them. The CDR3 length is 14 residues. The germline gives CDR1 MNHNY, CDR2 SVGAGI (reference sequence). The CDR3 sequence is CASSSPGANEKLFF. As DNA, the CDR3 is TGTGCCAGCAGTTCTCCGGGAGCTAATGAAAAACTGTTTTTT.

V and J are TRBV6-5 and TRBJ1-1; no clear D. Germline values: CDR1 MNHEY, CDR2 SVGAGI. V lost 0 bases to trimming and J lost 0 bases, with 8 bases between them. The CDR3 loop spans 15 amino acids. Here the CDR3 reads CASSYSPLMNTEAFF. CDR3 sequence (DNA): TGTGCCAGCAGTTACTCGCCACTCATGAACACTGAAGCTTTCTTT.

This clone is a singleton in its sample. The chain is built from TRBV5-5 and TRBJ2-5, with D maybe TRBD1 (6 bases). The CDR3 has 15 residues. Trimming left V 2 bases short and J 5 bases short, with 16 bases between. Germline CDR1 and CDR2: SGHKS and YYEKEE (reference sequence). CDR3 nucleotides: TGTGCCAGCAGCTTTGCCCCAGGGGATATGGAGACCCAGTACTTC. It translates to CASSFAPGDMETQYF.

The chain carries TRBV7-2 and TRBJ1-4; 10 bases agree with TRBD1. The J segment lost 6 bases and the V segment lost 5 bases, leaving 3 bases of the junction unmatched. This CDR3 comprises 14 residues. From germline, CDR1 is SGHTA and CDR2 FQGNSA. The CDR3 coding sequence is TGTGCCAGCAGCAGACAGGGGGCGGATGAAAAACTGTTTTTT. Its protein product is CASSRQGADEKLFF.

This chain uses TRBV6-6 with TRBJ2-7; 12 positions match TRBD1. Unmatched junction bases numbered 7, after V lost 2 bases and J lost 5 bases. The germline V gene has CDR1 MNHNY and CDR2 SVGAGI (reference sequence). This CDR3 has 16 residues. For the CDR3, the DNA is TGTGCCAGCAGTTACCCCCAGGGGACAGGGGGCAACGAGCAGTACTTC. Protein product: CASSYPQGTGGNEQYF.